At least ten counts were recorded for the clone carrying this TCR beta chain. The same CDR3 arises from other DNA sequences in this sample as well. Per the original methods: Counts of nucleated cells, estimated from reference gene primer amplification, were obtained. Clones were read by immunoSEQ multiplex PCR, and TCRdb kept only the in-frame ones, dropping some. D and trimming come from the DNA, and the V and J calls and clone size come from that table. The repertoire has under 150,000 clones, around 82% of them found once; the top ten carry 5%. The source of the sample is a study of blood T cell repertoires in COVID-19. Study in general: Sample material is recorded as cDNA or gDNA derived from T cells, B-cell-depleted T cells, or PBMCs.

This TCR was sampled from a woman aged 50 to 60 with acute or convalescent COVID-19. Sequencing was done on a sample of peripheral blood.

This chain's CDR3 is CASSQDRDTEAFF. For the CDR3, the DNA is TGTGCCAGCAGCCAAGACAGGGACACTGAAGCTTTCTTT. This sequence joins TRBV4-2 and TRBJ1-1; D is possibly TRBD1 (5 bases). The CDR3 runs 13 residues. From germline, CDR1 is LGHNA and CDR2 YNFKEQ. V shed 0 bases and J shed 3 bases, with 5 bases lying between them.